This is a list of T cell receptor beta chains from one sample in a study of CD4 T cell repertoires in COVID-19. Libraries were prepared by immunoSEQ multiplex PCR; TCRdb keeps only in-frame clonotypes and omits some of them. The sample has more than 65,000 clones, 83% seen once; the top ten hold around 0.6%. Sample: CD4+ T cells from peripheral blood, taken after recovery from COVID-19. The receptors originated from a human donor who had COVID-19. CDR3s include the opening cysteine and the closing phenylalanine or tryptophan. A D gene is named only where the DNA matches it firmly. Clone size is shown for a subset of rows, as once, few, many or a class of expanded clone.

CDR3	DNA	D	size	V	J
CASSPYSGYNEQFF	TGTGCCAGCAGCCCCTATAGCGGGTACAATGAGCAGTTCTTC	TRBD2	NA	TRBV3-1/TRBV3-2	TRBJ2-1
CAWSAGQGNEQYF	TGTGCCTGGAGCGCGGGACAGGGGAACGAGCAGTACTTC	TRBD1	NA	TRBV30	TRBJ2-7
CSVNSGNEQFF	TGCAGCGTTAATAGTGGCAATGAGCAGTTCTTC	NA	once	TRBV29-1	TRBJ2-1
CASSLGLANTGELFF	TGCGCCAGCAGCTTGGGACTAGCGAACACCGGGGAGCTGTTTTTT	NA	NA	TRBV5-1	TRBJ2-2
CASSLPTARVNPLHF	TGTGCCAGCAGCTTACCGACGGCTCGGGTCAATCCCCTCCACTTT	NA	NA	TRBV5-6	TRBJ1-6
CASSRSGSGHEQYF	TGTGCCAGCAGCCGTAGCGGGAGTGGCCACGAGCAGTACTTC	TRBD2	few	TRBV14	TRBJ2-7
CASSRGTEAFF	TGTGCCAGTTCCAGGGGCACTGAAGCTTTCTTT	NA	few	TRBV27	TRBJ1-1
CASSLPVTGELFF	TGTGCCAGCAGTTTGCCCGTTACCGGGGAGCTGTTTTTT	NA	NA	TRBV28	TRBJ2-2
CAWSVQNYNSPLHF	TGTGCCTGGAGTGTGCAGAATTATAATTCACCCCTCCACTTT	NA	few	TRBV30	TRBJ1-6
CASSYREFGAGTQYF	TGCGCCAGCAGCTACAGGGAATTCGGCGCTGGGACCCAGTACTTC	NA	NA	TRBV4-1	TRBJ2-5
CASSLGFGDSNQPQHF	TGCGCCAGCAGCTTGGGATTTGGGGATAGCAATCAGCCCCAGCATTTT	NA	once	TRBV5-1	TRBJ1-5
CASTGTSGRATYNEQFF	TGTGCCAGCACTGGGACTAGCGGGAGGGCAACCTACAATGAGCAGTTCTTC	TRBD2	NA	TRBV28	TRBJ2-1
CASSRPGGAEAFF	TGTGCCAGCAGCCGACCCGGAGGGGCTGAAGCTTTCTTT	NA	NA	TRBV27	TRBJ1-1
CSADRGTEAFF	TGCAGCGCTGACAGGGGAACTGAAGCTTTCTTT	TRBD1	few	TRBV29-1	TRBJ1-1
CASSLGLAGGAGANVLTF	TGTGCCAGCAGCTTAGGACTAGCGGGAGGAGCTGGGGCCAACGTCCTGACTTTC	TRBD2	few	TRBV7-2	TRBJ2-6
CASSLRRGGPDTQYF	TGTGCCAGCAGCTTGCGGCGGGGGGGTCCAGATACGCAGTATTTT	TRBD2	NA	TRBV5-8	TRBJ2-3
CASSESQGWGYTF	TGCGCCAGCAGTGAATCCCAGGGGTGGGGCTACACCTTC	NA	NA	TRBV10-2	TRBJ1-2
CAWSPGTSGRGNEQFF	TGTGCCTGGAGTCCCGGGACTAGCGGGAGAGGCAATGAGCAGTTCTTC	TRBD2	NA	TRBV30	TRBJ2-1
CASSNRTLAGRNTEAFF	TGTGCCAGCAGTAATCGAACCTTGGCAGGAAGGAACACTGAAGCTTTCTTT	NA	NA	TRBV6-9	TRBJ1-1
CSASGLIATGELFF	TGCAGTGCTAGTGGTCTCATCGCCACCGGGGAGCTGTTTTTT	NA	NA	TRBV20-1	TRBJ2-2
CASSGGVETQYF	TGTGCCAGCAGTGGAGGGGTGGAGACCCAGTACTTC	NA	once	TRBV11-2	TRBJ2-5
CASESGTLGEQFF	TGCGCCAGCGAATCCGGGACATTAGGTGAGCAGTTCTTC	NA	NA	TRBV5-1	TRBJ2-1
CASSLSGWDTETQYF	TGTGCCAGCAGTTTATCAGGATGGGATACAGAGACCCAGTACTTC	NA	NA	TRBV28	TRBJ2-5
CASRWGMNTEAFF	TGTGCCAGCAGGTGGGGGATGAACACTGAAGCTTTCTTT	NA	NA	TRBV28	TRBJ1-1
CATTQPGQGFSGNTIYF	TGTGCCACTACTCAACCGGGACAGGGCTTCTCTGGAAACACCATATATTTT	TRBD1	NA	TRBV15	TRBJ1-3
CASSLAGKVHQPQHF	TGTGCCAGCAGCTTAGCAGGGAAGGTCCATCAGCCCCAGCATTTT	NA	NA	TRBV7-8	TRBJ1-5
CASTNSGRETQYF	TGCGCCAGCACTAACTCGGGGCGGGAGACCCAGTACTTC	NA	NA	TRBV5-1	TRBJ2-5
CASSGGRRGTDTQYF	TGCGCCAGCAGTGGAGGTAGACGAGGCACAGATACGCAGTATTTT	NA	NA	TRBV10-2	TRBJ2-3
CASSISDPGELFF	TGTGCCAGTAGTATATCGGATCCCGGGGAGCTGTTTTTT	NA	NA	TRBV19	TRBJ2-2
CSVSGSIYEQYF	TGCAGTGTTAGTGGCTCAATCTACGAGCAGTACTTC	NA	NA	TRBV20-1	TRBJ2-7
CASNSGQPQHF	TGTGCCAGCAACTCCGGTCAGCCCCAGCATTTT	NA	NA	TRBV6-6	TRBJ1-5
CASSLGFRDITF	TGTGCCAGCAGCCTAGGATTCCGGGACATAACCTTC	NA	few	TRBV6-5	TRBJ1-2
CATSPGQGREQFF	TGTGCTACTTCGCCGGGACAGGGGCGTGAGCAGTTCTTC	TRBD1	NA	TRBV5-4	TRBJ2-1
CASSEFPGGWSEQFF	TGTGCCAGCAGTGAATTCCCGGGAGGATGGAGTGAGCAGTTCTTC	TRBD2	NA	TRBV2	TRBJ2-1
CSVDPPGGYNEQFF	TGCAGCGTTGATCCCCCAGGGGGATACAATGAGCAGTTCTTC	TRBD1	NA	TRBV29-1	TRBJ2-1
CASSISLVAGYYGYTF	TGTGCCAGTAGTATATCGTTGGTGGCCGGTTACTATGGCTACACCTTC	NA	NA	TRBV19	TRBJ1-2
CASSFTWGQQGETQYF	TGTGCCAGCAGCTTCACATGGGGGCAGCAAGGAGAGACCCAGTACTTC	NA	NA	TRBV5-8	TRBJ2-5
CASSLGGTNYGYTF	TGTGCCAGCAGCTTAGGTGGCACTAACTATGGCTACACCTTC	NA	NA	TRBV7-9	TRBJ1-2
CASRGQGRYGYTF	TGTGCCAGCAGAGGACAGGGGCGCTATGGCTACACCTTC	TRBD1	NA	TRBV6-5	TRBJ1-2
CASSSSYEQYF	TGTGCCAGCTCCAGCTCCTACGAGCAGTACTTC	NA	NA	TRBV18	TRBJ2-7
CASSRDTEYSPLHF	TGTGCCAGCAGCCGGGACACGGAATATTCACCCCTCCACTTT	NA	few	TRBV7-2	TRBJ1-6
CASSSQQGEGYTF	TGTGCCAGCAGTTCCCAACAGGGAGAAGGCTACACCTTC	NA	few	TRBV28	TRBJ1-2
CASSPGGRALGGQFF	TGTGCCAGTAGTCCCGGCGGGAGGGCGCTTGGTGGGCAGTTCTTC	TRBD2	NA	TRBV19	TRBJ2-1
CASVGGLDVHGYTF	TGCGCCAGCGTAGGGGGCCTTGACGTCCATGGCTACACCTTC	TRBD1	NA	TRBV10-2	TRBJ1-2
CASSINRGADTQYF	TGTGCCAGCAGTATTAACAGGGGTGCAGATACGCAGTATTTT	TRBD1	NA	TRBV6-2/TRBV6-3	TRBJ2-3
CAIGTGETQYF	TGTGCCATCGGGACGGGAGAGACCCAGTACTTC	NA	NA	TRBV28	TRBJ2-5
CASGLVPNGYGYTF	TGTGCTAGTGGTTTGGTTCCTAATGGTTATGGCTACACCTTC	NA	NA	TRBV12-5	TRBJ1-2
CASTDAETQYF	TGTGCCAGCACCGACGCGGAGACCCAGTACTTC	NA	once	TRBV28	TRBJ2-5
CSVVRTGVAYEQYF	TGCAGCGTTGTACGGACAGGGGTTGCCTACGAGCAGTACTTC	TRBD1	NA	TRBV29-1	TRBJ2-7
CASSLAGQYNEQFF	TGTGCCAGCAGCTTGGCGGGACAGTACAATGAGCAGTTCTTC	TRBD1	NA	TRBV5-6	TRBJ2-1
CATSDGRRGRFDTQYF	TGTGCCACCAGTGATGGCCGCCGTGGACGCTTTGATACGCAGTATTTT	NA	NA	TRBV24-1	TRBJ2-3
CASMDQANRYGYTF	TGTGCCAGCATGGACCAGGCGAATCGGTATGGCTACACCTTC	NA	NA	TRBV6-5	TRBJ1-2